These 6 T cell receptor beta chains were sequenced from one sample in a study of cytomegalovirus exposure and HLA in healthy donors. Primers for the PCR totalled 60 Vbeta and 13 Jbeta. Produced via immunoSEQ multiplex PCR; TCRdb's table is partial and in-frame only. Among about 270,000 clones listed, around two thirds were seen once. The specimen sequenced was PBMCs. All receptors come from a female donor in good health and CMV-seronegative.

The gene calls are TRBV30 and TRBJ2-5, with D maybe TRBD1 (6 bases). CDR1 and CDR2 (germline): GTSNPN, SVGIG (reference sequence). The CDR3 contains 14 residues. V gave up 2 bases and J gave up 1 base, with 11 bases separating them. The CDR3 region has the DNA TGTGCCTGGAGTCTGGGGGCAGTCCAAGAGACCCAGTACTTC. Its translation: CAWSLGAVQETQYF. The variable domain in full, completed from reference TRBV30 and TRBJ2-5, reads SQTIHQWPATLVQPVGSPLSLECTVEGTSNPNLYWYRQAAGRGLQLLFYSVGIGQISSEVPQNLSASRPQDRQFILSSKKLLLSDSGFYLCAWSLGAVQETQYFGPGTRLLVL.

The table lists this clone with a few counts. V is TRBV7-9 and J is TRBJ2-5; 11 bases are a match to TRBD1. The germline CDR1 and CDR2 sequences are SEHNR and FQNEAQ (reference sequence). The V segment lost 7 bases and the J segment 5 bases; nucleotides outside the gene matches: 15. CDR3 length: 17 amino acids. This CDR3 reads CASTPASPDRGRETQYF. Written as DNA, the CDR3 is TGTGCCAGCACCCCAGCCTCCCCGGACAGGGGGCGGGAGACCCAGTACTTC.

The gene calls are TRBV20-1 and TRBJ1-2; perhaps TRBD1 as D (6 bases). The V end lost 6 bases, the J end lost 11 bases, and 16 bases lay between the germline ends. This CDR3 spans 11 amino acids. CDR1 is DFQATT and CDR2 is SNEGSKA in the germline V gene (reference sequence). CDR3 sequence: CSALLDSSYTF. The CDR3 DNA follows: TGCAGTGCCCTACTGGACAGCTCTTACACCTTC.

The count of this clone is one. This chain connects TRBV6-6 to TRBJ1-2; 8 bases match TRBD1. The junction had 3 bases not matched to a gene; V was cut back by 6 bases and J by 3 bases. Germline V lookup: CDR1 MNHNY, CDR2 SVGAGI (reference sequence). This CDR3 is 13 amino acids long. The CDR3 loop reads CASSPDRDYGYTF. The CDR3 DNA is TGTGCCAGCAGCCCGGACAGGGACTATGGCTACACCTTC.

The chain uses TRBV5-5 and TRBJ2-7; D might be TRBD1 (6 bases). Trimming shortened V by 4 bases and J by 3 bases, and 14 bases separated the two germline ends. This CDR3 has 14 amino acids. Germline V gives CDR1 SGHKS, CDR2 YYEKEE (reference sequence). Written as DNA, the CDR3 is TGTGCCAGCAGCCCGTTAGACAGGATCTACGAGCAGTACTTC. It is translated as CASSPLDRIYEQYF.

This clone was counted a single time. The V call is TRBV9, the J call TRBJ2-6; TRBD1 aligns across 11 bases. The germline V gene encodes CDR1 SGDLS and CDR2 YYNGEE. The CDR3 totals 19 residues. V shed 0 bases, J shed 0 bases, and the junction held 5 bases outside the gene matches. The chain's CDR3 is CASSVAGTGGSSGANVLTF. CDR3 DNA sequence: TGTGCCAGCAGCGTAGCCGGGACAGGGGGAAGCTCTGGGGCCAACGTCCTGACTTTC.